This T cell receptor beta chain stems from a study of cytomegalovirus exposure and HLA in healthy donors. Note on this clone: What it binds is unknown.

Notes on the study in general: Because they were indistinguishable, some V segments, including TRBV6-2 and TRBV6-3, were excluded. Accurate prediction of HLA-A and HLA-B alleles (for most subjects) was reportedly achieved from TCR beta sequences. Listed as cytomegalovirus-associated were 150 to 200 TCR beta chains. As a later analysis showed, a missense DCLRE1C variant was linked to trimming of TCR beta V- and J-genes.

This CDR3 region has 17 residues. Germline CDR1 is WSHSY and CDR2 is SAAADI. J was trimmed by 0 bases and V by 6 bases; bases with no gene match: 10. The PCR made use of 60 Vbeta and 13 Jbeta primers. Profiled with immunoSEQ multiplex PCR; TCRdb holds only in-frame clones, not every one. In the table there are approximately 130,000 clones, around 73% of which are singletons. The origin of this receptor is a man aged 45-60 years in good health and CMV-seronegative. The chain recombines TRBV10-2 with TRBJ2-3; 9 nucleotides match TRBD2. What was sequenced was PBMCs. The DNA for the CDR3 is TGCGCCAGCAGCTTCCCGACTAGCGGCAAAAGCACAGATACGCAGTATTTT. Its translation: CASSFPTSGKSTDTQYF.